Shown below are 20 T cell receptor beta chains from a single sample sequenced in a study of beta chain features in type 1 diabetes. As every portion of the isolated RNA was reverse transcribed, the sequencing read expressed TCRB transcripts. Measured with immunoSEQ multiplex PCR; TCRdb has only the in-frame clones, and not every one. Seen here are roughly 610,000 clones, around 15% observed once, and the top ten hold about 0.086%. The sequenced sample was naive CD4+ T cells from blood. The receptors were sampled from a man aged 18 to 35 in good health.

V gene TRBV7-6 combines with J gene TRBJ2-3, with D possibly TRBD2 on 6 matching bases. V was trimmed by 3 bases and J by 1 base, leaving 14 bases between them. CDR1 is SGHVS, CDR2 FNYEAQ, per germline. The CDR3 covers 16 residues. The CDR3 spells CASSFKRGGGTDTQYF. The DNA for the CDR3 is TGTGCCAGCAGCTTTAAAAGGGGCGGGGGCACAGATACGCAGTATTTT.

In DNA form, the CDR3 reads TGTGCCAGCAGCTCCAAAGGGGGCACTGAAGCTTTCTTT. Translating it yields CASSSKGGTEAFF. The chain carries TRBV11-2 and TRBJ1-1; tentative D call: TRBD1 (6 bases). V shed 4 bases and J shed 4 bases, with 10 bases lying between them. The CDR3 runs to 13 residues. CDR1 and CDR2 from the germline V gene are SGHAT and FQNNGV.

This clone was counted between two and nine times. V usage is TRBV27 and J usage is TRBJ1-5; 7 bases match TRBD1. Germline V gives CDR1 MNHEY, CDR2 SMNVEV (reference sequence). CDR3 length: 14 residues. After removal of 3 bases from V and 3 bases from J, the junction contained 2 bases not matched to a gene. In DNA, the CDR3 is TGTGCCAGCAGTTTCGACAGGGACAATCAGCCCCAGCATTTT. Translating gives CASSFDRDNQPQHF.

Here the CDR3 DNA reads TGTGCCAGCAGCTTAGATCAGGCTGAAAAACTGTTTTTT. Amino acid sequence: CASSLDQAEKLFF. The chain combines TRBV7-9 with TRBJ1-4; D ambiguous. CDR3 length: 13 residues. Trimming removed 1 base at V and 7 bases at J, with 7 bases between. Germline CDR1 reads SEHNR; CDR2 reads FQNEAQ (reference sequence). Full variable domain (remainder filled in from reference TRBV7-9 and TRBJ1-4): DTGVSQNPRHKITKRGQNVTFRCDPISEHNRLYWYRQTLGQGPEFLTYFQNEAQLEKSRLLSDRFSAERPKGSFSTLEIQRTEQGDSAMYLCASSLDQAEKLFFGSGTQLSVL.

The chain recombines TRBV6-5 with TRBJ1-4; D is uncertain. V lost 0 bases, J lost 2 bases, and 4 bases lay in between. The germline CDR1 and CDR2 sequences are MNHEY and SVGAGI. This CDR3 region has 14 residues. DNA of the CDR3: TGTGCCAGCAGTTACTCCCAGACTAATGAAAAACTGTTTTTT. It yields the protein CASSYSQTNEKLFF.

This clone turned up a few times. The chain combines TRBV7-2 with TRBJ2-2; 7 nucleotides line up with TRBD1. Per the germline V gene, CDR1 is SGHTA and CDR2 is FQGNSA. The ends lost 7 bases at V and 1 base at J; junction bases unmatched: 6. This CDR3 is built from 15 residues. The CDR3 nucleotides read TGTGCCAGCAAAGACAGGGTTAAGAACACCGGGGAGCTGTTTTTT. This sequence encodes CASKDRVKNTGELFF.

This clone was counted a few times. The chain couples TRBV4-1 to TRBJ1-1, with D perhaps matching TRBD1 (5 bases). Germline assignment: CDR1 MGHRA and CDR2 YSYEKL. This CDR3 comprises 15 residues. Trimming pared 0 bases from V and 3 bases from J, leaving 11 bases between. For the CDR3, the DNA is TGCGCCAGCAGCCAAGATCACGGGGGAGACACTGAAGCTTTCTTT. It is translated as CASSQDHGGDTEAFF.

The CDR3 coding sequence is TGTGCCAGCAGCTTAGAAGGAGAGCAGTACTTC. It is translated as CASSLEGEQYF. The rearrangement joins TRBV11-3 to TRBJ2-7; D is undetermined. The CDR3 spans 11 residues. V gave up 0 bases and J gave up 7 bases, with 4 bases separating them. Germline V gives CDR1 SGHNT, CDR2 YENEEA.

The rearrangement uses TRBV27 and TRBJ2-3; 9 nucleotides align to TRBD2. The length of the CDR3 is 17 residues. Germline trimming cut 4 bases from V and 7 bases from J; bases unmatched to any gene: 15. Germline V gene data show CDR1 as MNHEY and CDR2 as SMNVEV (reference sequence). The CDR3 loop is CASSSRQREVPRNTQYF. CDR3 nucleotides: TGTGCCAGCAGTTCCCGTCAGCGGGAGGTACCTCGAAATACGCAGTATTTT.

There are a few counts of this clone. CDR3 in DNA: TGTGCCAGCATCAAGGGCGGGACTAGCGGGACGAGCTCCTACGAGCAGTACTTC. Translated: CASIKGGTSGTSSYEQYF. V and J are TRBV25-1 and TRBJ2-7; the match to TRBD2 covers 13 bases. Germline V gives CDR1 MGHDK, CDR2 SYGVNS. Trimming took 7 bases from V and 0 from J; bases not matched to a gene: 12. CDR3 size: 18 residues.

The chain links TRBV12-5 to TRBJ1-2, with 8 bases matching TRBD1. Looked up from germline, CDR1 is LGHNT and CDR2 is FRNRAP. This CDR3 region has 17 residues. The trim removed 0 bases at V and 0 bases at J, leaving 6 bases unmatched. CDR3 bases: TGTGCTAGTGGTTTGGTATTCAGGGGGCGCCCTAACTATGGCTACACCTTC. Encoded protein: CASGLVFRGRPNYGYTF. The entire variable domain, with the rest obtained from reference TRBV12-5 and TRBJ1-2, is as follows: DARVTQTPRHKVTEMGQEVTMRCQPILGHNTVFWYRQTMMQGLELLAYFRNRAPLDDSGMPKDRFSAEMPDATLATLKIQPSEPRDSAVYFCASGLVFRGRPNYGYTFGSGTRLTVV.

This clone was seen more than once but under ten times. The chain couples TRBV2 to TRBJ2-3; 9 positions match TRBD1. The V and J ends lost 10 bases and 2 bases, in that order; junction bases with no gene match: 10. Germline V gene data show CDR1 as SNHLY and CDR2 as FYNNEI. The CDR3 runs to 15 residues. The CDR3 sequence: CATLLTGGITDTQYF. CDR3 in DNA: TGTGCCACCCTCCTGACAGGGGGTATCACAGATACGCAGTATTTT.

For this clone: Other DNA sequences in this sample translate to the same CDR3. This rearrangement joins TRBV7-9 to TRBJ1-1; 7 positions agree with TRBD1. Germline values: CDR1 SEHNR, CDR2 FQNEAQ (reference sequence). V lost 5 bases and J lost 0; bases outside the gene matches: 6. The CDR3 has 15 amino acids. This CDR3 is CASSARQGMNTEAFF. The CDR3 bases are TGTGCCAGCAGCGCCCGACAGGGCATGAACACTGAAGCTTTCTTT. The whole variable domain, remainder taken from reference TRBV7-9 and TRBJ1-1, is DTGVSQNPRHKITKRGQNVTFRCDPISEHNRLYWYRQTLGQGPEFLTYFQNEAQLEKSRLLSDRFSAERPKGSFSTLEIQRTEQGDSAMYLCASSARQGMNTEAFFGQGTRLTVV.

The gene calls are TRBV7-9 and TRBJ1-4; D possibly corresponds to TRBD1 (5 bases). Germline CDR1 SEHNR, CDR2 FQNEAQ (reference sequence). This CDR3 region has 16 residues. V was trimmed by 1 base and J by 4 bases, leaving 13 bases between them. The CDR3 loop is CASSLEVDSLNEKLFF. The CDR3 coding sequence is TGTGCCAGCAGCTTAGAAGTTGACAGCCTTAATGAAAAACTGTTTTTT.

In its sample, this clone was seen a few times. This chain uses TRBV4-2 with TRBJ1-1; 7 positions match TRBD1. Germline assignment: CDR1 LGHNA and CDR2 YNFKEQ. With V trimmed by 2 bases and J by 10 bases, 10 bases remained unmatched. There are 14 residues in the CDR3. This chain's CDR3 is CASSQLTDRASAFF. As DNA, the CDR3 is TGTGCCAGCAGCCAATTAACAGACAGGGCATCAGCTTTCTTT.

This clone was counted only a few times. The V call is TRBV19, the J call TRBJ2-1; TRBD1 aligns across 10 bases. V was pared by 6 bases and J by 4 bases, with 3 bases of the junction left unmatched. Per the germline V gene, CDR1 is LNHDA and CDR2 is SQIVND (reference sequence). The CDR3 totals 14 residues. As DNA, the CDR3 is TGTGCCAGTAGGACAGGGGGCAGGTACAATGAGCAGTTCTTC. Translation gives CASRTGGRYNEQFF.

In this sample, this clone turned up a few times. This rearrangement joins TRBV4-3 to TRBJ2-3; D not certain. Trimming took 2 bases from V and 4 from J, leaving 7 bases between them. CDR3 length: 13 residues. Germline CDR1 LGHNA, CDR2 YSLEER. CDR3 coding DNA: TGCGCCAGCAGCCAACAACTCCCAGATACGCAGTATTTT. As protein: CASSQQLPDTQYF.

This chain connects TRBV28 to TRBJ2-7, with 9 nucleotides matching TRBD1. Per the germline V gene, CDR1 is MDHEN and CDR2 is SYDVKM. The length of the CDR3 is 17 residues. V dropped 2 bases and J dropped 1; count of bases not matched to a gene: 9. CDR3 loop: CASSLRRLGTGSYEQYF. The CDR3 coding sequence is TGTGCCAGCAGTTTAAGGAGGCTGGGGACAGGGTCCTACGAGCAGTACTTC.

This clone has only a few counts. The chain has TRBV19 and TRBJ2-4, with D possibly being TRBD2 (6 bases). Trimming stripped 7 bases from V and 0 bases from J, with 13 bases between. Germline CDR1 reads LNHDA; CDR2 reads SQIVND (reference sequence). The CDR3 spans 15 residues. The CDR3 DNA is TGTGCCAGTACCTCCCTCGGGGGAGCCAAAAACATTCAGTACTTC. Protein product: CASTSLGGAKNIQYF. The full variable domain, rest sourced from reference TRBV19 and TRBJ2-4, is DGGITQSPKYLFRKEGQNVTLSCEQNLNHDAMYWYRQDPGQGLRLIYYSQIVNDFQKGDIAEGYSVSREKKESFPLTVTSAQKNPTAFYLCASTSLGGAKNIQYFGAGTRLSVL.

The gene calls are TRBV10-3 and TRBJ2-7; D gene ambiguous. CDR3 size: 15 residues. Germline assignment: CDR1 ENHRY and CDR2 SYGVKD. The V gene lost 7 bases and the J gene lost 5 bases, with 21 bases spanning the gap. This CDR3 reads CAINLQPDGSDEQYF. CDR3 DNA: TGTGCCATCAATTTGCAGCCTGACGGGTCAGACGAGCAGTACTTC.